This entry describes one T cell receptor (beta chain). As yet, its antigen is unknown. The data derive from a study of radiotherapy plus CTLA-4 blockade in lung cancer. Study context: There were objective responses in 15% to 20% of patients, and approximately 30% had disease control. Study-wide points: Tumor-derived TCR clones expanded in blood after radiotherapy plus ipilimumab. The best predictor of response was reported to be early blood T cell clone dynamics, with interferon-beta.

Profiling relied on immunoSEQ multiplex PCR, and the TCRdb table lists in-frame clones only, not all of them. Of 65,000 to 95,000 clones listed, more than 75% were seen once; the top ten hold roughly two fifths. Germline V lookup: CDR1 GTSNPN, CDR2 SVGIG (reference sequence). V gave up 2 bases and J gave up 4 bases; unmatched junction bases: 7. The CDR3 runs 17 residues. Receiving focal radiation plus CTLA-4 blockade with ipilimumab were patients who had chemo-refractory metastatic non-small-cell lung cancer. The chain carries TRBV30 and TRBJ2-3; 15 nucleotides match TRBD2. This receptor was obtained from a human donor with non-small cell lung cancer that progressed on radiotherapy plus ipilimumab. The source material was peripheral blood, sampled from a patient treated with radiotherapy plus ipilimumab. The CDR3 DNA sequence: TGTGCCTGGAGTATCCGGACTAGCGGGAGGGTTGCAGATACGCAGTATTTT. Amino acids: CAWSIRTSGRVADTQYF.